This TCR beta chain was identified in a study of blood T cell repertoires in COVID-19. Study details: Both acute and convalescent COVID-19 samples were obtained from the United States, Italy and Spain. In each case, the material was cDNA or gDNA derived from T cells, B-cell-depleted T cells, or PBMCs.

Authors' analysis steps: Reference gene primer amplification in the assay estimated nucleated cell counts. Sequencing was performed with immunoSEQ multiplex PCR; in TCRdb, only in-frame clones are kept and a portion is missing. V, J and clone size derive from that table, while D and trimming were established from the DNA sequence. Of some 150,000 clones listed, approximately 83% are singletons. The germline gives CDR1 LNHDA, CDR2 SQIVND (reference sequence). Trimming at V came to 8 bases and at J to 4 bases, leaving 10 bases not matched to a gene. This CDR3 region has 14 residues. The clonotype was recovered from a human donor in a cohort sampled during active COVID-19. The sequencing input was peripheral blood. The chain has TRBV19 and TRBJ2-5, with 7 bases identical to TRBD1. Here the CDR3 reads CASAKVSGGETQYF. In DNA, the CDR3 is TGTGCCAGTGCTAAAGTGTCAGGGGGAGAGACCCAGTACTTC.